Below are 24 T cell receptor beta chains sequenced from a single sample in a study of identical twins (dated by TCRdb to 2016 to 2017). Libraries were made using 5' RACE. The sequencing machine was an Illumina HiSeq 2000. The public reads were reprocessed in TCRdb via fastp at Q25 and MiXCR, keeping in-frame beta chains. Every entry covers one CDR3 protein and lists the most common genes and DNA from its rows. For this sample the table gives approximately 680,000 distinct CDR3 sequences, of which 7% to 7.5% were detected only once. The top ten hold around 1.6% of the sample. The same sample was also studied in work on yellow fever vaccine responses in identical twins.

The sequenced material came from PBMCs. These receptors were collected from a woman aged 18-29 years in good health.

The CDR3 DNA follows: TGTGCCAGCAGGGGCACCCCCACTGGGACCCAGTACTTC. Its translation: CASRGTPTGTQYF. The gene calls are TRBV2 and TRBJ2-5; D is uncertain. Germline-derived CDR1 and CDR2 are SNHLY and FYNNEI. Trimming shortened V by 6 bases and J by 7 bases, and 15 bases separated the two germline ends. This CDR3 spans 13 amino acids.

The chain links TRBV6-1 to TRBJ2-1, with 10 bases fitting TRBD2. CDR1 MNHNS and CDR2 SASEGT come from the germline V gene. The CDR3 is 15 amino acids. J lost 4 bases, V lost 6 bases, and 6 bases had no gene match. The CDR3 DNA is TGTGCCAGCAGCGTGCTAGCGGGAGTTTACAATGAGCAGTTCTTC. This encodes CASSVLAGVYNEQFF.

A few counts support this clonotype. The J gene is TRBJ2-1, the V gene TRBV4-1, with 8 bases lining up with TRBD1. This CDR3 is built from 15 residues. After removal of 1 base from V and 2 bases from J, the junction contained 1 base not matched to a gene. CDR1 and CDR2 from the germline V gene are MGHRA and YSYEKL. As DNA, the CDR3 is TGCGCCAGCAGCCAAGCGGACAGGGCCTACAATGAGCAGTTCTTC. This encodes CASSQADRAYNEQFF.

The chain couples TRBV7-7 to TRBJ1-5, with D uncertain. V was cut by 2 bases and J by 0 bases, with 8 bases left in between. The CDR3 has 15 amino acids. Looked up from germline, CDR1 is SSHAT and CDR2 is FNYEAQ (reference sequence). CDR3 loop: CASSLFVYSNQPQHF. In DNA, the CDR3 is TGTGCCAGCAGCTTATTTGTTTATAGCAATCAGCCCCAGCATTTT.

This clonotype has only a few counts. The rearrangement joins TRBV12-3 or TRBV12-4 to TRBJ2-1; no firm D call. V lost 4 bases, J lost 8 bases, and 6 bases lay in between. The CDR3 extends over 11 amino acids. The CDR3 sequence: CASSSRHEQFF. The CDR3 DNA reads TGTGCCAGCAGTTCTCGCCATGAGCAGTTCTTC.

This clonotype was seen more than once but under ten times. The rearrangement joins TRBV6-5 to TRBJ2-5, with no clear D. This CDR3 region has 15 residues. V was shortened by 0 bases and J by 5 bases, with 13 bases between the two germline ends. Germline CDR1 reads MNHEY; CDR2 reads SVGAGI. CDR3 residues: CASSYSSSGRETQYF. Here the CDR3 DNA reads TGTGCCAGCAGTTACTCGAGTTCAGGTCGGGAGACCCAGTACTTC.

This clonotype has more than one count but fewer than ten. This chain connects TRBV3-1 to TRBJ2-1, with 9 bases that match TRBD2. The CDR3 totals 18 residues. V was clipped by 0 bases and J by 7 bases; unmatched bases: 13. Germline V gene lookup returns CDR1 LGHDT and CDR2 YNNKEL (reference sequence). This CDR3 is CASSQDNPGLAGSNEQFF. DNA for the CDR3: TGTGCCAGCAGCCAAGATAACCCGGGGCTAGCGGGAAGTAATGAGCAGTTCTTC.

This chain links TRBV7-2 with TRBJ2-7; D not resolved. V was pared by 7 bases and J by 0 bases, with 19 bases between. Germline V gene sequence: CDR1 SGHTA, CDR2 FQGNSA. The CDR3 extends over 16 amino acids. The CDR3 sequence is CASTLTLTTGSYEQYF. Written as DNA, the CDR3 is TGTGCCAGCACCTTGACACTAACTACCGGCTCCTACGAGCAGTACTTC.

The chain carries TRBV2 and TRBJ1-4; 7 positions match TRBD1. The CDR3 totals 14 residues. With 11 bases clipped from V and 3 bases from J, the junction kept 9 bases outside the gene matches. Germline loops: CDR1 SNHLY, CDR2 FYNNEI. The CDR3 reads CAGTAEAANEKLFF. The DNA for the CDR3 is TGTGCCGGGACAGCCGAGGCGGCTAATGAAAAACTGTTTTTT.

Ten or more counts support this clonotype. The chain has TRBV7-8 and TRBJ1-4, with TRBD1 matching over 10 bases. V shed 5 bases, J shed 7 bases, and the junction held 13 bases outside the gene matches. The CDR3 spans 17 residues. CDR1 SGHVS and CDR2 FQNEAQ come from the germline V gene. Written as DNA, the CDR3 is TGTGCCAGCAGCAACGACAGGGGGCGAAAGTCGGCTGAAAAACTGTTTTTT. Residues: CASSNDRGRKSAEKLFF.

This clonotype was found many times. DNA for the CDR3: TGTGCCACCAGTCGGGGATGGAACACTGAAGCTTTCTTT. Translation: CATSRGWNTEAFF. The chain recombines TRBV24-1 with TRBJ1-1; unclear D gene. V lost 6 bases to trimming and J lost 1 base, with 8 bases between them. This CDR3 spans 13 amino acids. The germline gives CDR1 KGHDR, CDR2 SFDVKD.

In its sample, this clonotype was seen a few times. CDR3 protein: CANRGRNTEAFF. The CDR3 nucleotides read TGTGCCAACAGGGGCCGGAACACTGAAGCTTTCTTT. This chain uses TRBV28 with TRBJ1-1; 7 bases map to TRBD1. Germline lookup yields CDR1 MDHEN and CDR2 SYDVKM. There are 12 residues in the CDR3. The trim removed 10 bases at V and 1 base at J, leaving 3 bases unmatched.

The sample holds a few counts of this clonotype. This chain uses TRBV5-1 with TRBJ2-2; 12 bases line up with TRBD1. Trimming at V came to 0 bases and at J to 6 bases, leaving 3 bases not matched to a gene. CDR3 length: 16 amino acids. Germline V gene data show CDR1 as SGHRS and CDR2 as YFSETQ. The CDR3 loop reads CASSLEGTGGSGELFF. The CDR3 DNA reads TGCGCCAGCAGCTTGGAAGGGACAGGGGGCTCCGGGGAGCTGTTTTTT. Looking up the rest from reference TRBV5-1 and TRBJ2-2 gives the full variable domain: KAGVTQTPRYLIKTRGQQVTLSCSPISGHRSVSWYQQTPGQGLQFLFEYFSETQRNKGNFPGRFSGRQFSNSRSEMNVSTLELGDSALYLCASSLEGTGGSGELFFGEGSRLTVL.

The table lists this clonotype with many counts. The chain carries TRBV24-1 and TRBJ1-5; D is unclear. The CDR3 is made up of 15 amino acids. Germline V gene data show CDR1 as KGHDR and CDR2 as SFDVKD. V dropped 6 bases and J dropped 0 bases, with 11 bases sitting between them. The CDR3 loop reads CATSPGLYSNQPQHF. DNA for the CDR3: TGTGCCACCAGTCCCGGGCTGTATAGCAATCAGCCCCAGCATTTT.

The chain employs TRBV3-1 and TRBJ1-3; a weak D match, TRBD1 (6 bases). Germline CDR1 LGHDT, CDR2 YNNKEL (reference sequence). V was clipped by 2 bases and J by 0 bases, with 11 bases between them. The CDR3 totals 16 residues. CDR3 region: CASSQSDRYSGNTIYF. CDR3 bases: TGTGCCAGCAGCCAATCAGACAGGTACTCTGGAAACACCATATATTTT.

There are many counts of this clonotype. V is TRBV12-3 or TRBV12-4 and J is TRBJ1-2, with D uncertain. The CDR3 is 13 residues long. The ends were cut back, 5 bases at V and 3 bases at J, with 10 bases in the middle. The CDR3 reads CASSLWRDYGYTF. CDR3 in DNA: TGTGCCAGCAGTCTCTGGCGTGACTATGGCTACACCTTC.

The chain joins TRBV20-1 to TRBJ2-1; maybe TRBD2 (5 bases). V lost 6 bases and J 9 bases, leaving 12 bases between the germline ends. The germline V gene encodes CDR1 DFQATT and CDR2 SNEGSKA (reference sequence). The CDR3 is made up of 11 amino acids. The CDR3 loop is CSASRRVEQFF. The CDR3 nucleotides read TGCAGTGCCAGTCGGCGGGTTGAGCAGTTCTTC.

This clonotype has more than one count but fewer than ten. CDR3 bases: TGTGCCAGCAGCTCTCGTAGCGGGGGGGCCAGGGAGACCCAGTACTTC. Translating gives CASSSRSGGARETQYF. This chain uses TRBV7-2 with TRBJ2-5; TRBD2 aligns across 11 bases. The V gene's germline CDR1 is SGHTA and CDR2 FQGNSA. The length of the CDR3 is 16 residues. The junction had 9 bases not matched to a gene; V was cut back by 4 bases and J by 5 bases.

The chain employs TRBV28 and TRBJ2-7, with unresolved D. V was cut by 6 bases and J by 2 bases, with 8 bases left in between. The germline V gene encodes CDR1 MDHEN and CDR2 SYDVKM. The CDR3 has 12 residues. In DNA form, the CDR3 reads TGTGCCAGCAGCCAGGATCCCTACGAGCAGTACTTC. It translates to CASSQDPYEQYF.

This chain connects TRBV4-2 to TRBJ2-7; tentatively, D is TRBD1 (6 bases). The CDR3 consists of 15 residues. The V end lost 0 bases, the J end lost 3 bases, and 12 bases lay between the germline ends. Germline V CDR1 and CDR2: LGHNA, YNFKEQ. This CDR3 is CASSQDITGNYEQYF. The CDR3 DNA is TGTGCCAGCAGCCAAGATATTACAGGGAACTACGAGCAGTACTTC.

This clonotype was observed many times. The genes are TRBV6-4 and TRBJ2-3; D is undetermined. The length of the CDR3 is 14 residues. The ends were cut back, 6 bases at V and 2 bases at J, with 12 bases in the middle. CDR1 is MRHNA, CDR2 SNTAGT, per germline. CDR3 bases: TGTGCCAGCAGCCCCGGACCCTTCACAGATACGCAGTATTTT. Translated: CASSPGPFTDTQYF.

This clonotype was detected a few times. The chain has TRBV12-3 or TRBV12-4 and TRBJ2-3, with 9 positions matching TRBD1. The CDR3 is made up of 13 amino acids. The V segment lost 8 bases and the J segment 5 bases; nucleotides outside the gene matches: 5. The DNA of the CDR3 is TGTGCCAGCGGGACAGGGAAACAAGATACGCAGTATTTT. Translating gives CASGTGKQDTQYF.

This clonotype was found a few times. The genes are TRBV5-1 and TRBJ1-1; 8 positions match TRBD1. V trimming: 7 bases; J trimming: 2 bases; junction bases outside the gene matches: 10. Germline V gene lookup returns CDR1 SGHRS and CDR2 YFSETQ. This CDR3 is built from 15 residues. The CDR3 is CASATWTGPNTEAFF. In DNA form, the CDR3 reads TGCGCCAGCGCAACTTGGACAGGGCCAAACACTGAAGCTTTCTTT.

The CDR3 DNA sequence: TGTGCCAGTAGGTGGCAGGCGAACACCGGGGAGCTGTTTTTT. Protein product: CASRWQANTGELFF. The V call is TRBV19, the J call TRBJ2-2; no clear D. The germline CDR1 and CDR2 sequences are LNHDA and SQIVND (reference sequence). The CDR3 sequence is 14 residues long. V shed 6 bases and J shed 0 bases, with 8 bases lying between them.